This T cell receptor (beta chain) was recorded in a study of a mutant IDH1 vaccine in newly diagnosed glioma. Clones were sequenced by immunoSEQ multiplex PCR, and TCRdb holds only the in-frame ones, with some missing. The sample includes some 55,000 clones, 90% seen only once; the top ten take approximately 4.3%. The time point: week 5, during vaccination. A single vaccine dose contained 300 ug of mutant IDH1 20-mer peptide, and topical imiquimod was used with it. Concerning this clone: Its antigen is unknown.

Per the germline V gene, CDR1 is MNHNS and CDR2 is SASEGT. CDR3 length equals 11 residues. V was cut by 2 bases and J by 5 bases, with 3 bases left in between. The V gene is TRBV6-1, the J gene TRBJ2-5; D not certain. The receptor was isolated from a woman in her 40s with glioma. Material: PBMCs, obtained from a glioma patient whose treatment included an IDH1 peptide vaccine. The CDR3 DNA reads TGTGCCAGCAGTGAACTGGAGACCCAGTACTTC. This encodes CASSELETQYF.